Given below is one TCR beta chain in context. Its antigen specificity is not known. There are no base qualities to consult, and no much larger clone falls within one base. The source of the sample is a study of T cell responses to AZD1222 COVID-19 vaccine (dated by TCRdb to the early 2020s). About the full investigation: AZD1222 recipients with second doses at about 4 weeks or about 12 weeks were pooled, because spike-specific TCR depth and breadth did not differ between schedules. A total of 233 trial participants underwent TCR sequencing, of whom roughly 210 had received two doses of AZD1222 and about 25 had received two doses of the MenACWY control vaccine. Enrollment into the trials was organized by age into subgroups of 18-55, 56-69 and 70-plus years, and those subgroups contained roughly 160, 29 and 62 TCR-sequenced participants, respectively.

The CDR3 regions of human TCRbeta chains were analyzed by immunosequencing. Per the authors' processing: Repertoire TCRs were matched against a reference library of SARS-CoV-2-specific TCRs generated with the MIRA antigen-specificity platform. Breadth was defined as the fraction of unique TCRs that were SARS-CoV-2-associated. Depth was defined as the fraction of total T cells that were SARS-CoV-2-associated. Using the MIRA data, each spike-specific TCR was mapped to the spike region that the TCR reacts to and placed in a CD4 or CD8 class. Log10-transformed breadth and depth values were compared by one-way ANOVA with Sidak's multiple comparisons tests. The clones in this table, taken by TCRdb from immuneACCESS, are in-frame only. Not every clone is retained; where verified, under half of the shortfall comes from an unresolved V gene, and the cause of the rest is unknown. V, J and clone size are those of that table, while D and trimming were read from the DNA. The sample table shows some 160,000 clones, and 80% to 95% are seen once. The ten largest account for over 1.5% of the sample.

Between the V and J ends, shortened by 4 bases and 0 bases respectively, the junction contains 14 bases. The CDR3 contains 16 residues, cysteine and phenylalanine counted. The CDR3 DNA has 48 bases and is translated from base 1. The germline V gene encodes CDR1 SGHRS and CDR2 YFSETQ. What the time point label conveys for this sample: baseline before first vaccination. Samples from vaccinated people were obtained from the UK trials COV001 and COV002, which included a single-blind randomized controlled phase 2/3 trial of AZD1222 (ChAdOx1 nCoV-19) in healthy adults. Trial participant PBMC samples were collected at day 0 and day 28 after the second dose for TCRbeta chain sequencing. Here is what the overall study found, with its caveats: The vaccine-associated CD4 TCRs covered the entire spike protein, and the dominant responses fell in regions 160-218 and 743-854. Conclusions about previously exposed vaccinees were limited because only six AZD1222 recipients were SARS-CoV-2 seropositive at baseline. Nearly half of unique spike-specific TCRs reportedly recognized epitopes outside regions mutated in the B.1.351 and B.1.1.7 variants. Most participants were white British and females outnumbered males, and the authors suggested that clonal diversity may have been underestimated. No day 14 peak-response samples were available, so repertoires were characterized only after the peak T cell response. After two AZD1222 doses, both the breadth and the depth of spike-specific TCRs were significantly higher than at day 0 and than in MenACWY recipients. The 56-69-year group was small, and its depth increase did not reach significance, likely because of low power.

The chain was built from TRBV5-1 and TRBJ2-1, with an unclear D gene assignment. Sequenced here: peripheral blood, sampled on day 0 of AZD1222 vaccination. This receptor was obtained from an adult in good health. The CDR3 is CASSGSAAISYNEQFF. In nucleotides, the sequence is TGCGCCAGCAGCGGAAGCGCGGCGATCTCCTACAATGAGCAGTTCTTC.